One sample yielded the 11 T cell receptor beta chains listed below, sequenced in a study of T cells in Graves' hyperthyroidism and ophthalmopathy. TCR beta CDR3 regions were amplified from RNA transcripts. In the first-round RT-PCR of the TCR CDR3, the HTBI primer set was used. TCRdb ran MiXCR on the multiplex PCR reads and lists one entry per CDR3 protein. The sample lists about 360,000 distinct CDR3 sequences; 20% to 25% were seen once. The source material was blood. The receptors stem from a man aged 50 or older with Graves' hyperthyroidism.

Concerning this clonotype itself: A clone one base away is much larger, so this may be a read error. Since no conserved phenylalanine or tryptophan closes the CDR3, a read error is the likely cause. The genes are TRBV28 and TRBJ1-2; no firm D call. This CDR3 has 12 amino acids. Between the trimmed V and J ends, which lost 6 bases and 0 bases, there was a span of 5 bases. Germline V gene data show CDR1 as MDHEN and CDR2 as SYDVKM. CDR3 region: CASRDANYGYTL. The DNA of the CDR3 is TGTGCCAGCAGGGATGCTAACTATGGCTACACCCTC.

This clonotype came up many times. The CDR3 DNA is TGTGCCAGCAGTGATAAAGGCAGGGGCTACGAGCAGTACTTC. Protein product: CASSDKGRGYEQYF. This chain connects TRBV2 to TRBJ2-7, with D perhaps matching TRBD1 (6 bases). V dropped 3 bases and J dropped 3 bases, with 12 bases sitting between them. CDR3 length: 14 residues. The germline gives CDR1 SNHLY, CDR2 FYNNEI.

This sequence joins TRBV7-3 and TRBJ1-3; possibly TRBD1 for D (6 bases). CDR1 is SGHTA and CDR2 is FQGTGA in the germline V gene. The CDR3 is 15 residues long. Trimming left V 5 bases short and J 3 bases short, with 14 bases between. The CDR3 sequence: CASSLETGSGNTIYF. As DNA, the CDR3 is TGTGCCAGCAGCCTCGAAACAGGGAGTGGAAACACCATATATTTT.

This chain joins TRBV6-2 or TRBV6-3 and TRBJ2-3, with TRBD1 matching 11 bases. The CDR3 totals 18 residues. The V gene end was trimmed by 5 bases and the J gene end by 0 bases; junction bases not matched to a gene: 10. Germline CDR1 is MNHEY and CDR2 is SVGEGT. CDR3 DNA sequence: TGTGCCAGCAGTGCGTCCGGGACAGGGGGGAGAAGCACAGATACGCAGTATTTT. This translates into CASSASGTGGRSTDTQYF.

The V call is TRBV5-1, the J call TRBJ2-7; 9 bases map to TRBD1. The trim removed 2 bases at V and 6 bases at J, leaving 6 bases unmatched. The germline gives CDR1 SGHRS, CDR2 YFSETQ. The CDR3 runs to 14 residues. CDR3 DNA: TGCGCCAGCAGCTTAGGGGACAGGGCGGCCGAGCAGTACTTC. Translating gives CASSLGDRAAEQYF.

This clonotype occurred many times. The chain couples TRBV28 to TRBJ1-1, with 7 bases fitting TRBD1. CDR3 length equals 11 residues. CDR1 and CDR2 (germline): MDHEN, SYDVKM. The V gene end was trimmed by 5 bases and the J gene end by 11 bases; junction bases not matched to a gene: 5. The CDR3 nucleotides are TGTGCCAGCAGTATCACAGGGGCGGCTTTCTTT. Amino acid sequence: CASSITGAAFF.

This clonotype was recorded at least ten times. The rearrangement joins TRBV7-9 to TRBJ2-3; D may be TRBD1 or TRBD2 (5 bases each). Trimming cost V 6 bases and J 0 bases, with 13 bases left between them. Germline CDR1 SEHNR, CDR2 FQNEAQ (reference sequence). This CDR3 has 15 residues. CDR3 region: CASRPSGTSTDTQYF. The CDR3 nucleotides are TGTGCCAGCAGGCCCTCCGGGACCAGCACAGATACGCAGTATTTT.

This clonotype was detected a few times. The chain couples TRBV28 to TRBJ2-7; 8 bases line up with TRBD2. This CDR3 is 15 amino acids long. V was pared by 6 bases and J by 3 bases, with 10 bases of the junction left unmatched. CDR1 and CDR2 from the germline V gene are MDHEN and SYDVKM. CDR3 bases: TGTGCCAGCAGAACCGCCGGGGGGGGAGACTACGAGCAGTACTTC. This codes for CASRTAGGGDYEQYF.

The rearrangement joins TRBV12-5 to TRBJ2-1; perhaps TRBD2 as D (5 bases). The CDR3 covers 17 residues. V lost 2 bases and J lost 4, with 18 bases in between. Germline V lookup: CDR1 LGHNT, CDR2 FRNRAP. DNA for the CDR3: TGTGCTAGTGGTTTGAATCGGACTCCGGGCCCTTACAATGAGCAGTTCTTC. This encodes CASGLNRTPGPYNEQFF. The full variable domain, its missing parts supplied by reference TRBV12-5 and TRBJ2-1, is DARVTQTPRHKVTEMGQEVTMRCQPILGHNTVFWYRQTMMQGLELLAYFRNRAPLDDSGMPKDRFSAEMPDATLATLKIQPSEPRDSAVYFCASGLNRTPGPYNEQFFGPGTRLTVL.

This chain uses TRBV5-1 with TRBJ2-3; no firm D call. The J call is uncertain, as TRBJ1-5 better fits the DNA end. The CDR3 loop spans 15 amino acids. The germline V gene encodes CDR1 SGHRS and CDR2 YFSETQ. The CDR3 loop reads CASRVTGAITDTQHF. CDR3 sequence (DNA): TGCGCCAGCAGAGTGACGGGAGCAATTACAGATACGCAGCATTTT.

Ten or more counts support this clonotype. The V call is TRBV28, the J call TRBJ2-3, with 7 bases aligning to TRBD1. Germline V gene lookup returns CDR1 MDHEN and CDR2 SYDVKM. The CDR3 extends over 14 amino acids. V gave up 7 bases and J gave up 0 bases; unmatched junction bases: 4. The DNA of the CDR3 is TGTGCCAGCACCGGGACAGCTAGCACAGATACGCAGTATTTT. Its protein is CASTGTASTDTQYF.